These 8 T cell receptor beta chains were all obtained from the same sample, sequenced in a study of beta chain features in type 1 diabetes. Since all of the isolated RNA was reverse transcribed, expressed TCRB transcripts were what got sequenced. This table comes from immunoSEQ multiplex PCR, and its TCRdb copy is limited to in-frame clones, with some not included. In the table there are about 410,000 clones, approximately 15% of which are singletons. The sequencing sample was made of naive CD4+ T cells from blood. All receptors come from a man aged 25 to 40 in good health.

V is TRBV18 and J is TRBJ2-7; 7 bases fit TRBD2. Germline-derived CDR1 and CDR2 are KGHSH and LQKENI. V shed 2 bases, J shed 2 bases, and the junction held 6 bases outside the gene matches. The CDR3 extends over 15 amino acids. The CDR3 DNA reads TGTGCCAGCTCACCAATGGCTAGCGGAACCTACGAGCAGTACGTC. The encoded protein is CASSPMASGTYEQYV.

The rearrangement joins TRBV15 to TRBJ2-1, with D hard to call. The CDR3 totals 14 residues. The V end lost 2 bases, the J end lost 5 bases, and 10 bases lay between the germline ends. The V gene's germline CDR1 is LNHNV and CDR2 YYDKDF (reference sequence). The CDR3: CATSRLGANNEQFF. CDR3 DNA sequence: TGTGCCACCAGCAGACTCGGCGCGAACAATGAGCAGTTCTTC. The full variable domain, its missing parts supplied by reference TRBV15 and TRBJ2-1, is DAMVIQNPRYQVTQFGKPVTLSCSQTLNHNVMYWYQQKSSQAPKLLFHYYDKDFNNEADTPDNFQSRRPNTSFCFLDIRSPGLGDTAMYLCATSRLGANNEQFFGPGTRLTVL.

V is TRBV9 and J is TRBJ2-3; D is possibly TRBD2 (6 bases). V was shortened by 0 bases and J by 2 bases, with 13 bases between the two germline ends. Germline CDR1 reads SGDLS; CDR2 reads YYNGEE. This CDR3 is 16 amino acids long. The CDR3 sequence: CASSVVGSGPTDTQYF. CDR3 nucleotides: TGTGCCAGCAGCGTAGTAGGTAGCGGACCCACAGATACGCAGTATTTT.

The chain recombines TRBV6-5 with TRBJ2-7; the D gene is possibly TRBD2 (5 bases). Trimming took off 5 bases at V and 3 bases at J, with 17 bases between the two ends. This CDR3 is 15 amino acids long. From germline, CDR1 is MNHEY and CDR2 SVGAGI. CDR3 residues: CASSHRRGNLYEQYF. The CDR3 region has the DNA TGTGCCAGCAGTCACCGGCGAGGGAACCTCTACGAGCAGTACTTC.

A few counts support this clone. A far more abundant clone sits one base away, making this likely a read error. The same CDR3 is also encoded by other DNA sequences in this sample. The rearrangement uses TRBV6-5 and TRBJ2-5; D uncertain. The V end lost 6 bases, the J end lost 1 base, and 3 bases lay between the germline ends. The CDR3 length is 11 residues. Germline V lookup: CDR1 MNHEY, CDR2 SVGAGI. The CDR3 DNA follows: TGTGCCAGCAGCCTCCAAGAGACCCAGTACTTC. This gives the protein CASSLQETQYF.

This clone was seen a handful of times. The V gene is TRBV11-3, the J gene TRBJ2-6, with 7 bases lining up with TRBD1. Trimming cost V 5 bases and J 2 bases; bases outside gene matches: 6. Germline V lookup: CDR1 SGHNT, CDR2 YENEEA. The CDR3 covers 16 residues. CDR3 residues: CASSNAGGAGANVLTF. CDR3 sequence (DNA): TGTGCCAGCAGCAATGCAGGGGGTGCTGGGGCCAACGTCCTGACTTTC.

This clone was counted between two and nine times. This rearrangement joins TRBV4-3 to TRBJ1-5; D gene unclear. Trimming left V 1 base short and J 3 bases short, with 4 bases between. CDR3 size: 13 residues. CDR1 and CDR2 (germline): LGHNA, YSLEER. The CDR3 sequence: CASSQGVNQPQHF. Written as DNA, the CDR3 is TGCGCCAGCAGCCAAGGAGTCAATCAGCCCCAGCATTTT.

The J gene is TRBJ1-1, the V gene TRBV6-6; D perhaps matches TRBD1 (5 bases). There are 16 residues in the CDR3. The germline CDR1 and CDR2 sequences are MNHNY and SVGAGI (reference sequence). Trimming cost V 6 bases and J 5 bases, with 22 bases left between them. The CDR3 protein is CASRVTPVAGWTEAFF. The CDR3 nucleotides are TGTGCCAGCAGAGTCACCCCCGTGGCAGGGTGGACTGAAGCTTTCTTT.